The clone carrying this TCR beta chain was counted only a few times. Germline values: CDR1 SEHNR, CDR2 FQNEAQ (reference sequence). Trimming at V came to 5 bases and at J to 2 bases, leaving 8 bases not matched to a gene. The CDR3 has 16 residues. These data originate in a study of T-cell reconstitution after alpha-beta-depleted transplantation in children. Using unique molecular identifiers, the investigators prepared the TCRbeta library. TCRdb analysed the PCR reads with MiXCR anew, one entry per CDR3 protein. The table includes 360,000 or so distinct CDR3 sequences, roughly 22% detected once. The specimen was PBMCs from the stem cell graft donor, collected from the stem cell graft. V and J are TRBV7-9 and TRBJ2-1; 8 bases align to TRBD2. The receptor's source is a human donor who donated a stem cell graft to a child with acute myeloid leukemia. This chain's CDR3 is CASSLTGLGAYNEQFF. In nucleotides, the CDR3 is TGTGCCAGCAGCCTAACGGGACTAGGGGCCTACAATGAGCAGTTCTTC.